One T cell receptor (beta chain) is described in this entry. Per the germline V gene, CDR1 is MNHEY and CDR2 is SVGAGI. The CDR3 length is 15 residues. Trimming cost V 6 bases and J 5 bases; bases outside gene matches: 6. These data belong to a study of blood T cell repertoires in COVID-19. TCRdb's table, derived via immunoSEQ multiplex PCR, lists solely in-frame clones and lacks some. The sample includes approximately 90,000 clones, more than 75% of them seen just once. Material for sequencing was peripheral blood. The sequence came from a woman at least 80 years old with acute or convalescent COVID-19. This chain uses TRBV6-5 with TRBJ2-1, with 11 bases matching TRBD1. CDR3 region: CASRGQGDRNNEQFF. CDR3 DNA sequence: TGTGCCAGCAGGGGACAGGGGGACCGGAACAATGAGCAGTTCTTC.